Listed below are T cell receptor beta chains from one sample, sequenced in a study of blood T cells in healthy people across ages. In TCRdb, the 5' RACE reads were re-called with MiXCR into one record per CDR3 protein. The sample has 850,000 to 1,000,000 distinct CDR3 sequences, approximately 49% seen once. The specimen sequenced was blood. These TCRs come from a man under 40 in good health. CDR3s include the opening cysteine and the closing phenylalanine or tryptophan. D genes are given only for firm matches. Only part of the rows carry a size: once, few, many, or a class if the clone is expanded.

cdr3_length	v_call	j_call	d_call	clone_size	cdr3_nt	cdr3_aa
17	TRBV7-3	TRBJ1-1	-	-	TGTGCCAGCAGCTTAATCTTATCGGCAGACCTGAACACTGAAGCTTTCTTT	CASSLILSADLNTEAFF
14	TRBV5-1	TRBJ2-1	-	few	TGCGCCAGCAGCTTGGGGGACCCCTACAATGAGCAGTTCTTC	CASSLGDPYNEQFF
12	TRBV19	TRBJ1-1	-	-	TGTGCCGCCGGGACGCAGCGTCCTGAAGCTTTCTTT	CAAGTQRPEAFF
15	TRBV25-1	TRBJ1-4	TRBD1	few	TGTGCCAGCAGTGATTCGGGACAGGGTAATGAAAAACTGTTTTTT	CASSDSGQGNEKLFF
13	TRBV20-1	TRBJ1-5	-	-	TGCAGTGCCAAACCGGGAATGAATCAGCCCCAGCATTTT	CSAKPGMNQPQHF
12	TRBV12-3/TRBV12-4	TRBJ2-7	-	few	TGTGCCAGCGGGAGCAGTGGATACGAGCAGTACTTC	CASGSSGYEQYF
15	TRBV7-2	TRBJ2-2	TRBD1	-	TGTGCCAGCATCCTGACAGGGGTTCTCTCCGGGGAGCTGTTTTTT	CASILTGVLSGELFF
15	TRBV20-1	TRBJ1-6	-	-	TGCAGTGCTAGACGAGGACGAAAAGGGGATTCACCCCTCCACTTT	CSARRGRKGDSPLHF
15	TRBV27	TRBJ2-7	TRBD1	-	TGTGCCAGCAGCATACTTGGGACAGGGCCCTACGAGCAGTACTTC	CASSILGTGPYEQYF
15	TRBV27	TRBJ2-7	TRBD1	few	TGTGCCAGCAGTTTCCCCGGGACAGGGGTATACGAGCAGTACTTC	CASSFPGTGVYEQYF
15	TRBV7-9	TRBJ1-5	-	-	TGTGCCAGCAGCGCAGGGGTGATGAGCAATCAGCCCCAGCATTTT	CASSAGVMSNQPQHF
13	TRBV9	TRBJ2-7	-	-	TGTGCCAGCAGCGGCCCCGGGGCTTACGAGCAGTACTTC	CASSGPGAYEQYF
16	TRBV12-3/TRBV12-4	TRBJ2-7	TRBD1	-	TGTGCCAGCAGTTTTTCTTTGGGACAGGGGTACTACGAGCAGTACTTC	CASSFSLGQGYYEQYF
15	TRBV7-3	TRBJ2-1	-	-	TGTGCCAGCAGCTATGGGGGCGGGGGCTACAATGAGCAGTTCTTC	CASSYGGGGYNEQFF
15	TRBV27	TRBJ2-3	-	-	TGTGCCAGCAAGACTCGCCAAACCTACACAGATACGCAGTATTTT	CASKTRQTYTDTQYF
15	TRBV7-2	TRBJ1-2	TRBD1	-	TGTGCCAGCAGCCCAACGGGCGGACAGGAGTATGGCTACAACTTC	CASSPTGGQEYGYNF
13	TRBV5-6	TRBJ2-1	TRBD1	-	TGTGCCAGCAGCAGGACAGGGCGTAATGAGCAGTTCTTC	CASSRTGRNEQFF
15	TRBV11-2	TRBJ2-1	TRBD1	-	TGTGCCAGCAGCTTAACTGAGGTCAGGGGGTTCCATACGTTCTTC	CASSLTEVRGFHTFF
15	TRBV19	TRBJ1-1	-	-	TGTGCCAGTAGTATAAGCCAGGGCGGGAACACTGAAGCTTTCTTT	CASSISQGGNTEAFF
15	TRBV2	TRBJ2-7	TRBD2	-	TGTGCCAGCAGAGAGGGACTAGCGGGGGTCTACGAGCAGTACTTC	CASREGLAGVYEQYF
16	TRBV28	TRBJ1-6	-	few	TGTGCCAGCAGTCCGGCAGGGAATGCTAAGAATTCACCCCTCCACTTT	CASSPAGNAKNSPLHF
15	TRBV14	TRBJ1-2	TRBD1	-	TGTGCCAGCAGCCAATCCCGGACAGGGGACTATGGCTACACCTTC	CASSQSRTGDYGYTF
16	TRBV27	TRBJ2-7	TRBD2	few	TGTGCCAGCAGTTTATCGGTGGTAGCGGGGGGATACGAGCAGTACTTC	CASSLSVVAGGYEQYF
14	TRBV7-2	TRBJ1-1	-	once	TGTGCCAGCAGCTTCGCGCAGGGCCAGACTGAAGCTTTCTTT	CASSFAQGQTEAFF
12	TRBV5-6	TRBJ2-1	-	-	TGTGCCAGCAGCTTGGGTTGCAATGAGCAGTTCTTC	CASSLGCNEQFF
15	TRBV28	TRBJ1-1	-	few	TGTGCCAGCAGTTTATTTACTGCAGGGAACACTGACGCTTTCTTT	CASSLFTAGNTDAFF
19	TRBV3-1	TRBJ2-6	-	-	TGTGCCAGCAGCCCTGGAGTTATGACCCCTGGCCGTGAGGCCAACGTCCTGACTTTC	CASSPGVMTPGREANVLTF
13	TRBV7-9	TRBJ2-7	TRBD2	-	TGTGCCAGCAGCTCTCCTGGGGGGGATGAGCAGTACTTC	CASSSPGGDEQYF
13	TRBV7-2	TRBJ2-1	-	-	TGTGCCAGCAGCTGGGAGTCGGAAGCTGAGCAGTTCTTC	CASSWESEAEQFF
12	TRBV5-1	TRBJ2-6	-	few	TGCGCCAGCAGCTTACGGGACAACGCCCTGACTTTC	CASSLRDNALTF
13	TRBV2	TRBJ2-4	-	-	TGTGCCAGCAGTGAGAGTAGCCCCGGCATTCAGTACTTC	CASSESSPGIQYF
17	TRBV7-9	TRBJ2-5	TRBD1	few	TGTGCCAGCAGCTTAGATGGGACAGGGGGTACGCAAGAGACCCAGTACTTC	CASSLDGTGGTQETQYF
14	TRBV20-1	TRBJ1-1	TRBD1	few	TGCAGTGCTCGGACAGGGGCGATGAACACTGAAGCTTTCTTT	CSARTGAMNTEAFF
14	TRBV11-2	TRBJ2-7	TRBD2	-	TGTGCCAGCACTCTTAGCGGGACCTTTGGTGAGCAGTACTTC	CASTLSGTFGEQYF
14	TRBV29-1	TRBJ2-7	TRBD1	once	TGCAGCGTCCGGGACCGGGACAGGTCGGCCGAGCAGTACTTC	CSVRDRDRSAEQYF
11	TRBV4-1	TRBJ2-1	-	few	TGCGCCAGCAGCCAAGGGACTAAGCAGTTCTTC	CASSQGTKQFF
14	TRBV2	TRBJ2-2	-	few	TGTGCCAGCAGTGAGGTGGGGGGAACCGGGGAGCTGTTTTTT	CASSEVGGTGELFF
12	TRBV29-1	TRBJ2-4	-	few	TGCAGCGGAGGCGGGGACAAAAACATTCAGTACTTC	CSGGGDKNIQYF
17	TRBV11-3	TRBJ2-1	TRBD2	-	TGTGCCAGCAGCTCTACCGGGACTAGCGGGCCCTACAATGAACAGTTCTTC	CASSSTGTSGPYNEQFF
14	TRBV5-1	TRBJ2-1	-	-	TGCGCCAGCAGCAGCCGGGACGGATACAATGAGCAGTTCTTC	CASSSRDGYNEQFF
13	TRBV27	TRBJ2-1	-	few	TGTGCCAGCACCCTCGACAGAAACAATGAGCAGTTCTTC	CASTLDRNNEQFF
12	TRBV18	TRBJ2-5	-	-	TGTGCCAGCTCACCAGGGACTGAGACCCAGTACTTC	CASSPGTETQYF
13	TRBV27	TRBJ1-1	-	-	TGTGCCAGCAGGTGGGACGGGAACACTGAAGCTTTCTTT	CASRWDGNTEAFF
15	TRBV5-1	TRBJ2-7	-	few	TGCGCCAGCAGTATATTTGCAGGCGGAGCCTACGAGCAGTACTTC	CASSIFAGGAYEQYF
14	TRBV27	TRBJ2-7	-	-	TGTGCCAGCAGCCTAGACGGGGTGGGCTACGAGCAGTACTTC	CASSLDGVGYEQYF
15	TRBV25-1	TRBJ2-1	TRBD2	-	TGTGCCAGCAGTGACGTGGGAGGGGTCTACAATGAGCAGTTCTTC	CASSDVGGVYNEQFF
15	TRBV5-1	TRBJ2-1	-	once	TGCGCCAGCAGCTTGGCGCGGCAAAGCAGCAATGAGCAGTTCTTC	CASSLARQSSNEQFF
15	TRBV7-2	TRBJ2-7	TRBD2	-	TGTGCCAGCAGCTTTAGCGGGGTATTCGGCTACGAGCAGTACTTC	CASSFSGVFGYEQYF